One sample yielded the 20 T cell receptor beta chains listed below, sequenced in a study of T-cell memory formation after mild COVID-19. Using its own MiXCR run on the 5' RACE reads, TCRdb lists one record per CDR3 protein. The table includes 450,000 or so distinct CDR3 sequences, approximately 20% detected once. The sequencing sample was made of PBMCs or a T cell subset sorted from them (not recorded which). The receptors originated from an adult woman who had mild COVID-19 (a few samples of this study predate the infection). Cell type and time point are not known.

This clonotype has at least ten counts. The J gene is TRBJ2-5, the V gene TRBV5-1; TRBD2 aligns across 10 bases. The junction had 9 bases not matched to a gene; V was cut back by 4 bases and J by 12 bases. The germline gives CDR1 SGHRS, CDR2 YFSETQ. The CDR3 covers 13 residues. The CDR3 nucleotides read TGCGCCAGCAGCAAGGGGACTAGCGACGGCAAGTACTTC. As protein: CASSKGTSDGKYF.

In its sample, this clonotype was seen a few times. J is TRBJ2-7 and V is TRBV29-1; D is ambiguous. Germline-derived CDR1 and CDR2 are SQVTM and ANQGSEA. The CDR3 is 12 amino acids. V was pared by 4 bases and J by 1 base, with 8 bases between. CDR3 sequence: CSVARSSYEQYF. The CDR3 bases are TGCAGCGTTGCTCGCAGTTCCTACGAGCAGTACTTC.

The chain recombines TRBV4-1 with TRBJ1-1, with D perhaps matching TRBD1 (5 bases). CDR3 length: 15 residues. Trimming took 3 bases from V and 5 from J, leaving 16 bases between them. Per the germline V gene, CDR1 is MGHRA and CDR2 is YSYEKL. CDR3 nucleotide sequence: TGCGCCAGCAGCCAGGGGAGGGGAGGAAAAACTGAAGCTTTCTTT. Its protein is CASSQGRGGKTEAFF.

The genes are TRBV6-6 and TRBJ2-5, with D perhaps matching TRBD2 (7 bases). Trimming pared 5 bases from V and 4 bases from J, leaving 23 bases between. Germline V gene sequence: CDR1 MNHNY, CDR2 SVGAGI (reference sequence). The CDR3 contains 17 residues. The CDR3 is CASSIPLGGGQLETQYF. CDR3 nucleotides: TGTGCCAGCAGTATACCCCTGGGGGGGGGGCAGTTAGAGACCCAGTACTTC.

This clonotype was seen a handful of times. This chain uses TRBV12-3 or TRBV12-4 with TRBJ2-7; the D gene could be TRBD1 or TRBD2 (5 bases each). The CDR3 loop spans 17 amino acids. Deletions cut 3 bases from V and 1 base from J, with 19 bases between. CDR3 residues: CASSLDRTRGGSYEQYF. The CDR3 nucleotides are TGTGCCAGCAGTTTGGACCGAACTCGGGGCGGATCCTACGAGCAGTACTTC.

The chain has TRBV29-1 and TRBJ1-1; 7 bases agree with TRBD1. CDR3 length: 12 amino acids. J lost 10 bases, V lost 0 bases, and 5 bases had no gene match. CDR1 is SQVTM and CDR2 is ANQGSEA in the germline V gene. The CDR3 bases are TGCAGCGTTGAAGAAGGGGGGACAGCAGCTTTCTTT. Protein product: CSVEEGGTAAFF.

The V and J genes are TRBV24-1 and TRBJ1-5, with no clear D. This CDR3 comprises 12 residues. The germline V gene has CDR1 KGHDR and CDR2 SFDVKD. V was shortened by 2 bases and J by 4 bases, with 2 bases between the two germline ends. This chain's CDR3 is CATSDWNQPQHF. CDR3 coding DNA: TGTGCCACCAGTGATTGGAATCAGCCCCAGCATTTT.

The chain employs TRBV18 and TRBJ2-5; D is unresolved. Germline-derived CDR1 and CDR2 are KGHSH and LQKENI. CDR3 length equals 14 residues. V was cut by 0 bases and J by 5 bases, with 10 bases left in between. The CDR3 DNA is TGTGCCAGCTCACCACCAGGCCCCGCGGAGACCCAGTACTTC. Its protein is CASSPPGPAETQYF.

The chain uses TRBV7-9 and TRBJ1-1; D is ambiguous. CDR3 length equals 14 residues. Trimming took off 5 bases at V and 5 bases at J, with 15 bases between the two ends. Germline loops: CDR1 SEHNR, CDR2 FQNEAQ (reference sequence). CDR3: CASSPNQILTEAFF. As DNA, the CDR3 is TGTGCCAGCAGCCCGAATCAGATTTTGACTGAAGCTTTCTTT.

This chain links TRBV10-3 with TRBJ2-3; TRBD2 aligns across 12 bases. J gave up 3 bases and V 5 bases, and 0 bases lay outside the gene matches. This CDR3 spans 14 amino acids. Germline lookup yields CDR1 ENHRY and CDR2 SYGVKD. CDR3 DNA sequence: TGTGCCATCAGTACTAGCGGGGGGACAGATACGCAGTATTTT. Its protein is CAISTSGGTDTQYF.

This clonotype was counted a few times. The rearrangement links TRBV6-6 to TRBJ1-1, with D possibly TRBD1 on 6 matching bases. This CDR3 comprises 17 residues. Trimming left V 2 bases short and J 4 bases short, with 20 bases between. Germline CDR1 reads MNHNY; CDR2 reads SVGAGI (reference sequence). CDR3 sequence reads: CASSYPYTSPGATEAFF. As DNA, the CDR3 is TGTGCCAGCAGTTACCCCTACACCTCACCAGGGGCCACTGAAGCTTTCTTT.

This chain connects TRBV10-3 to TRBJ2-2, with 8 bases that match TRBD1. This CDR3 spans 17 amino acids. The V and J ends lost 6 bases and 5 bases, in that order; junction bases with no gene match: 14. Germline loops: CDR1 ENHRY, CDR2 SYGVKD. The CDR3 sequence is CAIRNDRGSSGTGELFF. In DNA form, the CDR3 reads TGTGCCATCAGAAATGACAGGGGATCTTCGGGTACCGGGGAGCTGTTTTTT.

The J gene is TRBJ2-5, the V gene TRBV5-1; D not certain. V lost 0 bases to trimming and J lost 2 bases, with 8 bases between them. Germline loops: CDR1 SGHRS, CDR2 YFSETQ. This CDR3 spans 14 amino acids. CDR3 coding DNA: TGCGCCAGCAGCTTGGTTACCGAGCAAGAGACCCAGTACTTC. It translates to CASSLVTEQETQYF.

The sample holds a few counts of this clonotype. The chain has TRBV7-8 and TRBJ2-2; D gene ambiguous. Per germline, CDR1 SGHVS and CDR2 FQNEAQ. The germline V and J ends were trimmed by 7 bases and 1 base, with 13 bases remaining between them. CDR3 length: 15 residues. CDR3 sequence: CASTPRRQNTGELFF. For the CDR3, the DNA is TGTGCCAGCACCCCCCGTAGGCAGAACACCGGGGAGCTGTTTTTT.

The chain recombines TRBV5-5 with TRBJ2-1; 14 bases line up with TRBD2. Unmatched junction bases numbered 15, after V lost 4 bases and J lost 0 bases. The length of the CDR3 is 21 residues. From germline, CDR1 is SGHKS and CDR2 YYEKEE (reference sequence). CDR3 nucleotides: TGTGCCAGCAGCGTCATCTATTTGGGACTAGCGGGGGCTAGCTCCTACAATGAGCAGTTCTTC. Amino acids: CASSVIYLGLAGASSYNEQFF. Drawing the rest from reference TRBV5-5 and TRBJ2-1, the complete variable domain is DAGVTQSPTHLIKTRGQQVTLRCSPISGHKSVSWYQQVLGQGPQFIFQYYEKEERGRGNFPDRFSARQFPNYSSELNVNALLLGDSALYLCASSVIYLGLAGASSYNEQFFGPGTRLTVL.

This clonotype has only a few counts. The rearrangement uses TRBV5-1 and TRBJ1-1, with TRBD1 matching 7 bases. Trimming took 4 bases from V and 5 from J; bases not matched to a gene: 5. The length of the CDR3 is 13 residues. Germline CDR1 reads SGHRS; CDR2 reads YFSETQ. This CDR3 reads CASSQGQATEAFF. The CDR3 DNA sequence: TGCGCCAGCAGCCAAGGACAGGCAACTGAAGCTTTCTTT.

This clonotype was recorded a few times. This rearrangement joins TRBV20-1 to TRBJ2-1; a weak D match, TRBD2 (7 bases). Per germline, CDR1 DFQATT and CDR2 SNEGSKA (reference sequence). V dropped 3 bases and J dropped 7 bases, with 19 bases sitting between them. This CDR3 comprises 15 residues. CDR3 loop: CSASSPGGHRNEQFF. CDR3 DNA sequence: TGCAGTGCTAGTTCGCCGGGGGGCCACCGTAATGAGCAGTTCTTC.

This chain links TRBV25-1 with TRBJ1-1; a weak D match, TRBD1 (5 bases). CDR1 and CDR2 (germline): MGHDK, SYGVNS. Deletions cut 3 bases from V and 5 bases from J, with 10 bases between. The length of the CDR3 is 13 residues. CDR3 sequence: CASSDGGSTEAFF. As DNA, the CDR3 is TGTGCCAGCAGTGACGGGGGAAGTACTGAAGCTTTCTTT.

There are many counts of this clonotype. The gene calls are TRBV7-3 and TRBJ2-2; the D gene is possibly TRBD2 (6 bases). The V gene's germline CDR1 is SGHTA and CDR2 FQGTGA. This CDR3 is 14 amino acids long. V lost 3 bases and J 2 bases, leaving 7 bases between the germline ends. The CDR3 loop is CASSFGTNTGELFF. The CDR3, as DNA: TGTGCCAGCAGCTTCGGGACTAACACCGGGGAGCTGTTTTTT.

V is TRBV2 and J is TRBJ2-2; D may be TRBD1 (6 bases). The CDR3 is 14 amino acids. Germline-derived CDR1 and CDR2 are SNHLY and FYNNEI. V was shortened by 11 bases and J by 5 bases, with 18 bases between the two germline ends. CDR3 coding DNA: TGTGCCGGGAACGAGGGGGTGGAGACCGGGGAGCTGTTTTTT. Its translation: CAGNEGVETGELFF. Full variable domain (outside the CDR3, taken from reference TRBV2 and TRBJ2-2): EPEVTQTPSHQVTQMGQEVILRCVPISNHLYFYWYRQILGQKVEFLVSFYNNEISEKSEIFDDQFSVERPDGSNFTLKIRSTKLEDSAMYFCAGNEGVETGELFFGEGSRLTVL.